The entry that follows covers one T cell receptor beta chain sequence. This specimen belongs to a study of blood T cell repertoires in COVID-19. Study-level background: Italy, Spain and the United States were the sources of the convalescent and acute COVID-19 samples. T cells, B-cell-depleted T cells, or PBMCs supplied cDNA or gDNA.

Donors were grouped by their self-reported clinical history. Germline lookup yields CDR1 MDHEN and CDR2 SYDVKM. The CDR3 covers 15 residues. Trimming shortened V by 5 bases and J by 1 base, and 12 bases separated the two germline ends. Libraries were prepared by immunoSEQ multiplex PCR; TCRdb keeps only in-frame clonotypes and omits some of them. The table includes some 250,000 clones, roughly 89% detected once. The origin of this receptor is a man aged 35-49 years who had recovered from COVID-19. V is TRBV28 and J is TRBJ1-5; D is possibly TRBD1 (5 bases). Sequenced input: PBMCs or T cells enriched from blood (not recorded which). The CDR3 DNA reads TGTGCCAGCAGTGCCGTAGGGGCGAGCAATCAGCCCCAGCATTTT. It yields the protein CASSAVGASNQPQHF. Filled out from reference TRBV28 and TRBJ1-5, the complete variable domain reads DVKVTQSSRYLVKRTGEKVFLECVQDMDHENMFWYRQDPGLGLRLIYFSYDVKMKEKGDIPEGYSVSREKKERFSLILESASTNQTSMYLCASSAVGASNQPQHFGDGTRLSIL.